This TCR beta chain was captured by sequencing in a study of blood T cell repertoires in COVID-19. About the research overall: Some COVID-19 samples were acute and others convalescent; all came from the United States, Italy and Spain.

Germline values: CDR1 SGDLS, CDR2 YYNGEE. V dropped 5 bases and J dropped 9 bases, with 13 bases sitting between them. This CDR3 has 12 residues. The method was immunoSEQ multiplex PCR; TCRdb's version includes in-frame clones alone and lacks a portion of them. The sample lists tens of thousands of clones; under 70% were seen once. This TCR derives from a woman in her seventies with acute or convalescent COVID-19. Sequencing was carried out using peripheral blood. The V gene is TRBV9, the J gene TRBJ2-3; a possible D gene is TRBD2 (6 bases). CDR3 sequence (DNA): TGTGCCAGCAGAAGACGGAGGGGCACGCAGTATTTT. Its protein is CASRRRRGTQYF.